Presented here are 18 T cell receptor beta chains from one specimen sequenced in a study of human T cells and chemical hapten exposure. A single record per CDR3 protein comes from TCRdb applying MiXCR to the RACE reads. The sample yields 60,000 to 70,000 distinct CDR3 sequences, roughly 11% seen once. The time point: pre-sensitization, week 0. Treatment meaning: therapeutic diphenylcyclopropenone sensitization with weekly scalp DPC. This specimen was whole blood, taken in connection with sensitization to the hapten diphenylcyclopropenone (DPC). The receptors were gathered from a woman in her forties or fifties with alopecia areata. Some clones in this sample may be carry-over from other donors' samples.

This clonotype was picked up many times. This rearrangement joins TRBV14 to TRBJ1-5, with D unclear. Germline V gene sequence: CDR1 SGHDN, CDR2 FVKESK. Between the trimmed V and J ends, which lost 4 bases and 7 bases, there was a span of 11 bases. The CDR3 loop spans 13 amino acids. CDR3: CASSRFGGQPQHF. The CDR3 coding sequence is TGTGCCAGCAGCCGGTTCGGTGGACAGCCCCAGCATTTT.

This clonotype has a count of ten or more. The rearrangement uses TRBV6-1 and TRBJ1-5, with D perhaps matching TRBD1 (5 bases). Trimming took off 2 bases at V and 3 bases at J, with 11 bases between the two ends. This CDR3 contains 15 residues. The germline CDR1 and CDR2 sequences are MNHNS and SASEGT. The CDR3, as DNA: TGTGCCAGCAGTGAATGGGGCAGCCTCAATCAGCCCCAGCATTTT. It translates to CASSEWGSLNQPQHF.

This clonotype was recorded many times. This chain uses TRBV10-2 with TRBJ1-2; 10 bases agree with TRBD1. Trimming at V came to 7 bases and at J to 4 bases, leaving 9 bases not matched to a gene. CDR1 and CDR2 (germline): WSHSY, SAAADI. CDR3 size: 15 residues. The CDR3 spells CASNLAGQGVYGYTF. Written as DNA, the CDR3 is TGCGCCAGCAACCTTGCCGGACAGGGGGTCTATGGCTACACCTTC.

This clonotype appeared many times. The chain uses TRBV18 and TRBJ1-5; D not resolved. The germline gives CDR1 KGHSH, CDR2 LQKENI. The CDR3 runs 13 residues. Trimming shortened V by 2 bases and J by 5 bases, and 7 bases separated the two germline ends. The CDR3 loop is CASSPGIDQPQHF. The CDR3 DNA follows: TGTGCCAGCTCACCAGGAATAGATCAGCCCCAGCATTTT.

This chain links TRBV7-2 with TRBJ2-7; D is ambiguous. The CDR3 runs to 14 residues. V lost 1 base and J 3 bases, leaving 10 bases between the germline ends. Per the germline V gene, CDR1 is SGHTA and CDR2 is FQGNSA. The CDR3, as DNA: TGTGCCAGCAGCTTAGTTCAGACCAACTACGAGCAGTACTTC. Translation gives CASSLVQTNYEQYF.

The CDR3 region is CAISRGAANTEAFF. DNA of the CDR3: TGTGCCATCAGTCGAGGGGCAGCGAACACTGAAGCTTTCTTT. V gene TRBV10-3 combines with J gene TRBJ1-1, with D possibly matching TRBD1 (5 bases). V was shortened by 5 bases and J by 1 base, with 11 bases between the two germline ends. In germline, CDR1 is ENHRY, CDR2 SYGVKD. The CDR3 length is 14 residues.

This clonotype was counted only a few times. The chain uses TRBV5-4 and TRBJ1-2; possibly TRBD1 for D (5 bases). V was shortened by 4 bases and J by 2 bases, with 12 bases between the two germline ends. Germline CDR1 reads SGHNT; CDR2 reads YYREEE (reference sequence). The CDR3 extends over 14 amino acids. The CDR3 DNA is TGTGCCAGCAGCCGGGGCCAGGACAACTATGGCTACACCTTC. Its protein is CASSRGQDNYGYTF.

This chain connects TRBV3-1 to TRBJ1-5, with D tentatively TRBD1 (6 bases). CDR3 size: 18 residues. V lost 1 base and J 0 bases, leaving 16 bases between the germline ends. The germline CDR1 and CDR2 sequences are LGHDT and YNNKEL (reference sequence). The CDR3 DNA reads TGTGCCAGCAGCCAAGCCGTGGGACGAGGGGGTAGCAATCAGCCCCAGCATTTT. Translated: CASSQAVGRGGSNQPQHF.

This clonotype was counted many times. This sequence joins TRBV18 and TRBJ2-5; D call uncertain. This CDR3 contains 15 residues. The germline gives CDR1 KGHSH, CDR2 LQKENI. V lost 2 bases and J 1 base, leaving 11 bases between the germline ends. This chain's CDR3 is CASSPVPISQETQYF. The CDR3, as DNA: TGTGCCAGCTCACCAGTTCCGATCTCCCAAGAGACCCAGTACTTC.

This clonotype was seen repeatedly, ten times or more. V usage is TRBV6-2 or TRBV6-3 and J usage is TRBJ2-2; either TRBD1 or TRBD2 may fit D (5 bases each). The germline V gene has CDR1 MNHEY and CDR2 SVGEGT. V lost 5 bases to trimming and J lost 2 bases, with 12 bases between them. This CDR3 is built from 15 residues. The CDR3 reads CASSMGRYNTGELFF. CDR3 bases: TGTGCCAGCAGTATGGGACGGTACAACACCGGGGAGCTGTTTTTT.

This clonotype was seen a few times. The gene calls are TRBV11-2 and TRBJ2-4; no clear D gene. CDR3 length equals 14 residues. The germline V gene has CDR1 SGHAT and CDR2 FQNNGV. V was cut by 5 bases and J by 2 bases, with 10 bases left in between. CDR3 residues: CASSPVTTKNIQYF. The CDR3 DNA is TGTGCCAGCAGCCCCGTCACCACCAAAAACATTCAGTACTTC.

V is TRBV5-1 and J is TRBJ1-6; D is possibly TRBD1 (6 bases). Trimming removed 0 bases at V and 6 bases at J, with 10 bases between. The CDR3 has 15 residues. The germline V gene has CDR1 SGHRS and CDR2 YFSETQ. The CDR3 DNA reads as TGCGCCAGCAGCTTGGTCGCAGGGGCTAATTCACCCCTCCACTTT. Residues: CASSLVAGANSPLHF. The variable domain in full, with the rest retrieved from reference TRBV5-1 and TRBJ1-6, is KAGVTQTPRYLIKTRGQQVTLSCSPISGHRSVSWYQQTPGQGLQFLFEYFSETQRNKGNFPGRFSGRQFSNSRSEMNVSTLELGDSALYLCASSLVAGANSPLHFGNGTRLTVT.

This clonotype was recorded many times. The CDR3 here is CASRDAASGRVGEQFF. CDR3 bases: TGTGCCAGCAGAGACGCGGCTAGCGGGAGGGTCGGTGAGCAGTTCTTC. The V and J genes are TRBV2 and TRBJ2-1, with 12 bases fitting TRBD2. Unmatched junction bases numbered 12, after V lost 6 bases and J lost 9 bases. The CDR3 has 16 amino acids. Germline V gene sequence: CDR1 SNHLY, CDR2 FYNNEI.

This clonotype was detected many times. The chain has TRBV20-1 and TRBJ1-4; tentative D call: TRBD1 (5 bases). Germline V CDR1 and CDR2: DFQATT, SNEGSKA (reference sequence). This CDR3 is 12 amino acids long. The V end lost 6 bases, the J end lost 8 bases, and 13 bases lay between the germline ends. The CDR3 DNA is TGCAGTGCCGCCATTGAGGGGGAAAAACTGTTTTTT. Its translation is CSAAIEGEKLFF.

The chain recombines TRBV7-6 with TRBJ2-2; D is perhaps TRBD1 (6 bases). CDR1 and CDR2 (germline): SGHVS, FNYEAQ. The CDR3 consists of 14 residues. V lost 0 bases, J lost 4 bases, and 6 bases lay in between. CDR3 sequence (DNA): TGTGCCAGCAGCTTAGCAGGGGGCACCGGGGAGCTGTTTTTT. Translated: CASSLAGGTGELFF.

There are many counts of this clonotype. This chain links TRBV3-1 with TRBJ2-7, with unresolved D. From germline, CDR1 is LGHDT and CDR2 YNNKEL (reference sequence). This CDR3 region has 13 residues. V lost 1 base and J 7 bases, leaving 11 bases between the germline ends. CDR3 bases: TGTGCCAGCAGCCAAGGTTCACTCCGGGAGCAGTACTTC. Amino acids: CASSQGSLREQYF.

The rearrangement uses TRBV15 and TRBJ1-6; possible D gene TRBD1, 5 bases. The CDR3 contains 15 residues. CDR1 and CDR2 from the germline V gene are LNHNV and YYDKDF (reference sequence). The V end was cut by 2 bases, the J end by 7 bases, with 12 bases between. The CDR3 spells CATSRSRDGNSPLHF. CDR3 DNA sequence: TGTGCCACCAGCAGATCAAGGGACGGCAATTCACCCCTCCACTTT.

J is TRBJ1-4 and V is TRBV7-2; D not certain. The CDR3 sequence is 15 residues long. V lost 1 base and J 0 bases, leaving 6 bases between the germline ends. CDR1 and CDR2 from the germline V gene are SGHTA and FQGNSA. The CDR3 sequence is CASSLGPSTNEKLFF. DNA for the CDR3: TGTGCCAGCAGCTTAGGGCCCTCAACTAATGAAAAACTGTTTTTT.